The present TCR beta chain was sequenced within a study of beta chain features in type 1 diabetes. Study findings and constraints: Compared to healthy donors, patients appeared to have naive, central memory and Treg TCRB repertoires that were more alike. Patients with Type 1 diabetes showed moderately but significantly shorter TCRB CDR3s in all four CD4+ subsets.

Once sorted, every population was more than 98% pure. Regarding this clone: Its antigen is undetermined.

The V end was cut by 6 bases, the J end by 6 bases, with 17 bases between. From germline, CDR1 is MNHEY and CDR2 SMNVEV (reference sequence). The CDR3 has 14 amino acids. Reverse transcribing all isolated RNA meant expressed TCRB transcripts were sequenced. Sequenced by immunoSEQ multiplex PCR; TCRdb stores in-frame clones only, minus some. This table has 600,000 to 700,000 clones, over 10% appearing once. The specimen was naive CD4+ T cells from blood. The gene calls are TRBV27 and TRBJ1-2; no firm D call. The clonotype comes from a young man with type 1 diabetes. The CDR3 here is CASRVTIVANGYTF. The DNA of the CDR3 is TGTGCCAGCAGAGTTACCATCGTGGCGAATGGCTACACCTTC.